One sample yielded the 16 T cell receptor beta chains listed below, sequenced in a study of HIV-infected patients and healthy controls. Follow-up blood was drawn about 14 weeks, roughly three months, after antiretroviral therapy began. All unsorted peripheral T cells were captured because whole blood was used without fractionation. cDNA was made from approximately 0.55 ug RNA using alpha and beta constant primers. Alpha and beta chain libraries were made separately by chain-specific third strand synthesis with multiplexing indices. TCRdb processed the 5' RACE reads anew with MiXCR; each CDR3 protein has one entry. The sample comprises under 8,000 distinct CDR3 sequences, about 10% of which are singletons, and 15% to 20% rests with the top ten. The specimen was blood, collected during antiretroviral therapy. These receptors came from an adult with HIV infection.

The V and J genes are TRBV2 and TRBJ2-7; D is perhaps TRBD1 or TRBD2 (5 bases each). Trimming cost V 1 base and J 6 bases, with 10 bases left between them. From germline, CDR1 is SNHLY and CDR2 FYNNEI. The CDR3 length is 13 residues. CDR3 in amino acids: CASSEGRAGEQYF. As DNA, the CDR3 is TGTGCCAGCAGTGAAGGCAGGGCGGGCGAGCAGTACTTC.

This clonotype is medium-sized in the sample. The chain recombines TRBV7-9 with TRBJ1-4; TRBD1 matches at 10 bases. CDR1 is SEHNR and CDR2 is FQNEAQ in the germline V gene (reference sequence). V gave up 3 bases and J gave up 8 bases; unmatched junction bases: 6. The CDR3 length is 15 residues. This chain's CDR3 is CASSFIGTGVEKLFF. The CDR3 nucleotides are TGTGCCAGCAGCTTCATCGGGACAGGGGTGGAAAAACTGTTTTTT.

This clonotype was picked up a small number of times. This chain uses TRBV6-2 or TRBV6-3 with TRBJ2-7, with D perhaps TRBD1 (6 bases). The germline V and J ends were trimmed by 5 bases and 2 bases, with 28 bases remaining between them. Germline loops: CDR1 MNHEY, CDR2 SVGEGT. The CDR3 length is 19 residues. This CDR3 is CASSPGPVSPTGKPYEQYF. The CDR3 DNA reads TGTGCCAGCAGTCCTGGCCCAGTATCTCCAACAGGGAAGCCCTACGAGCAGTACTTC.

Within the sample, this clonotype is medium-sized. V and J are TRBV12-3 or TRBV12-4 and TRBJ1-1; D possibly corresponds to TRBD1 (5 bases). This CDR3 has 16 amino acids. V dropped 6 bases and J dropped 3 bases, with 20 bases sitting between them. The CDR3 region has the DNA TGTGCCAGCAGCCCAGGGTATAGGGTCGCGGACACTGAAGCTTTCTTT. Translation gives CASSPGYRVADTEAFF.

This clonotype was found many times. The rearrangement joins TRBV6-4 to TRBJ1-6; D unclear. CDR1 and CDR2 (germline): MRHNA, SNTAGT. Trimming removed 0 bases at V and 7 bases at J, with 4 bases between. This CDR3 comprises 13 residues. As DNA, the CDR3 is TGTGCCAGCAGTGACTCGGGAAATTCACCCCTCCACTTT. As protein: CASSDSGNSPLHF.

This clonotype qualifies as medium-sized (0.01 to 0.1%). The chain joins TRBV5-5 to TRBJ2-2; D call uncertain. Germline V gives CDR1 SGHKS, CDR2 YYEKEE (reference sequence). This CDR3 is 12 amino acids long. Between the trimmed V and J ends, which lost 3 bases and 6 bases, there was a span of 6 bases. In DNA form, the CDR3 reads TGTGCCAGCAGCTGGTCCTCCGGGGAGCTGTTTTTT. This translates into CASSWSSGELFF. Full variable domain (rest looked up from reference TRBV5-5 and TRBJ2-2): DAGVTQSPTHLIKTRGQQVTLRCSPISGHKSVSWYQQVLGQGPQFIFQYYEKEERGRGNFPDRFSARQFPNYSSELNVNALLLGDSALYLCASSWSSGELFFGEGSRLTVL.

A word on this clonotype: A single base separates this from a much larger clone, so it may be a read error. V is TRBV7-9 and J is TRBJ2-7; the match to TRBD1 covers 7 bases. The CDR3 contains 15 residues. Per the germline V gene, CDR1 is SEHNR and CDR2 is FQNEAQ (reference sequence). The CDR3 nucleotides read TGTGCCAACAGCATCTACAGGGGCTCGGGCTACGAGCAGTACTTC. This codes for CANSIYRGSGYEQYF.

This clonotype was found a few times. CDR3 sequence reads: CASSQDSVGRRLAEIQETQYF. DNA for the CDR3: TGTGCCAGCAGCCAAGATAGCGTGGGGAGGAGACTAGCGGAAATCCAAGAGACCCAGTACTTC. The V call is TRBV3-1, the J call TRBJ2-5; 9 bases are a match to TRBD2. The CDR3 is 21 amino acids. J gave up 1 base and V 0 bases, and 18 bases lay outside the gene matches. Germline CDR1 reads LGHDT; CDR2 reads YNNKEL (reference sequence).

By frequency in the sample, this clonotype is medium-sized. The chain links TRBV2 to TRBJ1-2; D remains ambiguous. The CDR3 contains 15 residues. Per the germline V gene, CDR1 is SNHLY and CDR2 is FYNNEI. V lost 6 bases and J 3 bases, leaving 17 bases between the germline ends. CDR3 sequence reads: CASRELPLGDYGYTF. The CDR3 DNA sequence: TGTGCCAGCAGAGAACTTCCACTGGGAGACTATGGCTACACCTTC.

This clonotype rates as medium-sized. V usage is TRBV27 and J usage is TRBJ1-5; D is perhaps TRBD1 (6 bases). This CDR3 has 14 amino acids. V lost 5 bases and J 6 bases, leaving 14 bases between the germline ends. CDR1 and CDR2 from the germline V gene are MNHEY and SMNVEV (reference sequence). The CDR3 DNA is TGTGCCAGCAGTAACAGGGAACGCGGTCAGCCCCAGCATTTT. Residues: CASSNRERGQPQHF.

Judged by abundance, this clonotype is medium-sized. The chain carries TRBV20-1 and TRBJ2-7; D is unresolved. Trimming took off 5 bases at V and 5 bases at J, with 16 bases between the two ends. The CDR3 totals 13 residues. From germline, CDR1 is DFQATT and CDR2 SNEGSKA (reference sequence). The CDR3 coding sequence is TGCAGTGCTCCCACCCTACGTGGCCACGAGCAGTACTTC. It codes for CSAPTLRGHEQYF.

This clonotype is labeled as medium-sized (0.01 to 0.1%). The gene calls are TRBV5-1 and TRBJ1-1; D unclear. V was trimmed by 4 bases and J by 0 bases, leaving 13 bases between them. Germline V gives CDR1 SGHRS, CDR2 YFSETQ. The CDR3 is made up of 15 amino acids. CDR3 sequence reads: CASSPAVGLNTEAFF. The CDR3 DNA reads as TGCGCCAGCAGCCCCGCGGTAGGGTTGAACACTGAAGCTTTCTTT.

The chain has TRBV18 and TRBJ2-7, with 8 bases fitting TRBD1. Germline CDR1 is KGHSH and CDR2 is LQKENI. The CDR3 is 14 residues long. The J segment lost 2 bases and the V segment lost 4 bases, leaving 4 bases of the junction unmatched. The CDR3 coding sequence is TGTGCCAGCTCACACCGGGACAGGACCTACGAGCAGTACTTC. Protein: CASSHRDRTYEQYF.

J is TRBJ1-2 and V is TRBV5-1; D is perhaps TRBD1 (5 bases). This CDR3 has 14 residues. V shed 3 bases and J shed 4 bases, with 13 bases lying between them. CDR1 is SGHRS and CDR2 is YFSETQ in the germline V gene. CDR3 in DNA: TGCGCCAGCAGCTCACTACAGGAGTCCTATGGCTACACCTTC. The encoded protein is CASSSLQESYGYTF.

This clonotype is termed medium-sized (0.01 to 0.1%). In nucleotides, the CDR3 is TGTGCCAGCAGAGGGGATTGGGCAGGAGGCAATTCACCCCTCCACTTT. Protein product: CASRGDWAGGNSPLHF. This rearrangement joins TRBV2 to TRBJ1-6, with D maybe TRBD1 (5 bases). Germline V gene lookup returns CDR1 SNHLY and CDR2 FYNNEI. The CDR3 has 16 residues. The V end was cut by 6 bases, the J end by 7 bases, with 19 bases between.

By proportion, this clonotype is medium-sized. The J gene is TRBJ2-1, the V gene TRBV4-1, with 8 bases identical to TRBD2. V lost 4 bases to trimming and J lost 1 base; unmatched junction nucleotides: 3. Germline CDR1 and CDR2: MGHRA and YSYEKL. The CDR3 spans 15 residues. CDR3 protein: CASSLSGVSYNEQFF. The CDR3, as DNA: TGCGCCAGCAGCCTTAGCGGGGTTTCCTACAATGAGCAGTTCTTC.